The next 17 T cell receptor beta chains were all read from a single sample in a study of identical twins. TCRdb analysed the 5' RACE reads with MiXCR anew, one entry per CDR3 protein. The table includes hundreds of thousands of distinct CDR3 sequences, approximately 7.8% detected once. This sample was also put to use in a study of yellow fever vaccine responses in identical twins.

Input material: CD8+ T cells sorted from blood. All receptors derive from a woman aged 18-29 years in good health.

The chain uses TRBV6-4 and TRBJ2-1; 10 bases match TRBD2. CDR1 and CDR2 (germline): MRHNA, SNTAGT. Trimming at V came to 2 bases and at J to 4 bases, leaving 2 bases not matched to a gene. The CDR3 is 15 residues long. The DNA for the CDR3 is TGTGCCAGCAGTGACGGACTAGCGGAATACAATGAGCAGTTCTTC. Its protein is CASSDGLAEYNEQFF.

This clonotype was found a few times. This chain uses TRBV15 with TRBJ2-1; TRBD2 aligns across 8 bases. The CDR3 consists of 15 residues. CDR1 is LNHNV, CDR2 YYDKDF, per germline (reference sequence). Unmatched junction bases numbered 3, after V lost 3 bases and J lost 2 bases. CDR3 coding DNA: TGTGCCACCAGCAGCCCGGGGGGGCCCTACAATGAGCAGTTCTTC. The encoded protein is CATSSPGGPYNEQFF.

V is TRBV5-1 and J is TRBJ2-7, with D unclear. The V gene's germline CDR1 is SGHRS and CDR2 YFSETQ. Trimming cost V 2 bases and J 5 bases, with 14 bases left between them. The CDR3 contains 14 residues. This CDR3 is CASSFRSPPDEQYF. The CDR3 DNA is TGCGCCAGCAGCTTTAGATCCCCGCCGGACGAGCAGTACTTC.

This rearrangement joins TRBV20-1 to TRBJ1-1; D gene uncertain. The germline V gene has CDR1 DFQATT and CDR2 SNEGSKA (reference sequence). V was clipped by 4 bases and J by 0 bases, with 3 bases between them. The CDR3 runs to 11 residues. The CDR3 loop is CSAKMNTEAFF. CDR3 nucleotides: TGCAGTGCTAAAATGAACACTGAAGCTTTCTTT.

This clonotype was detected ten times or more. The V and J genes are TRBV4-1 and TRBJ2-7; D gene unclear. The CDR3 is made up of 13 amino acids. The V end lost 10 bases, the J end lost 2 bases, and 15 bases lay between the germline ends. Germline V gene lookup returns CDR1 MGHRA and CDR2 YSYEKL. Written as DNA, the CDR3 is TGCGCCACCTCCCTGGCCCCTACCTACGAGCAGTACTTC. Its translation is CATSLAPTYEQYF.

In its sample, this clonotype was seen a few times. This chain connects TRBV20-1 to TRBJ2-3, with 7 positions matching TRBD2. CDR1 is DFQATT, CDR2 SNEGSKA, per germline (reference sequence). The CDR3 extends over 13 amino acids. With 6 bases clipped from V and 2 bases from J, the junction kept 5 bases outside the gene matches. CDR3 in DNA: TGCAGTGCCCCGGGGGGACCCACAGATACGCAGTATTTT. Protein sequence: CSAPGGPTDTQYF.

This chain uses TRBV7-9 with TRBJ1-4; a weak D match, TRBD1 (6 bases). Per the germline V gene, CDR1 is SEHNR and CDR2 is FQNEAQ (reference sequence). The V and J ends lost 5 bases and 8 bases respectively, with 24 bases between them. This CDR3 has 17 amino acids. The CDR3 is CASSLLGPTGGGEKLFF. The DNA of the CDR3 is TGTGCCAGCAGCCTACTAGGACCGACAGGCGGAGGAGAAAAACTGTTTTTT.

This chain connects TRBV28 to TRBJ1-1; D remains unclear. Trimming left V 2 bases short and J 4 bases short, with 14 bases between. The V gene's germline CDR1 is MDHEN and CDR2 SYDVKM. The CDR3 is 15 residues long. The CDR3 DNA sequence: TGTGCCAGCAGTTTAATTCTAGGCGGGCCCACTGAAGCTTTCTTT. Residues: CASSLILGGPTEAFF.

In its sample, this clonotype was seen many times. The chain joins TRBV12-3 or TRBV12-4 to TRBJ1-1, with D perhaps TRBD1 (5 bases). Trimming pared 4 bases from V and 5 bases from J, leaving 17 bases between. The CDR3 is 15 residues long. CDR3 sequence reads: CASSYVQGLGTEAFF. The CDR3 DNA sequence: TGTGCCAGCAGTTACGTTCAGGGTTTGGGAACTGAAGCTTTCTTT.

This clonotype was detected a few times. V and J are TRBV7-8 and TRBJ2-1; TRBD2 aligns across 14 bases. Per germline, CDR1 SGHVS and CDR2 FQNEAQ. The ends lost 5 bases at V and 8 bases at J; junction bases unmatched: 8. The CDR3 loop spans 16 amino acids. CDR3 sequence (DNA): TGTGCCAGCAGCACCCGGACTAGCGGGGGGTGGGATGAGCAGTTCTTC. Translated, it gives CASSTRTSGGWDEQFF.

This clonotype showed up many times. This CDR3 is CASSLPTSIDTDTQYF. The CDR3 DNA sequence: TGCGCCAGCAGCCTTCCGACTAGTATTGACACAGATACGCAGTATTTT. The chain uses TRBV4-1 and TRBJ2-3; possible D gene TRBD2, 6 bases. The CDR3 is made up of 16 amino acids. Germline loops: CDR1 MGHRA, CDR2 YSYEKL. Trimming left V 4 bases short and J 2 bases short, with 16 bases between.

As for this clonotype: This may come from a read error, since a much larger clone is one base off. V usage is TRBV20-1 and J usage is TRBJ2-3; 7 bases agree with TRBD1. The germline V gene has CDR1 DFQATT and CDR2 SNEGSKA (reference sequence). There are 15 residues in the CDR3. The CDR3 nucleotides read TGCAGTGCTATAGTGACAGGGTGGAGCACAGATTCGCAGTATTTT. Translated, it gives CSAIVTGWSTDSQYF.

The chain has TRBV29-1 and TRBJ2-7, with unresolved D. The CDR3 has 11 residues. Trimming left V 3 bases short and J 1 base short, with 4 bases between. Germline loops: CDR1 SQVTM, CDR2 ANQGSEA. The CDR3 protein is CSVESSYEQYF. The DNA of the CDR3 is TGCAGCGTTGAGTCATCCTACGAGCAGTACTTC.

This clonotype has a handful of counts. This sequence joins TRBV20-1 and TRBJ2-3; TRBD2 matches 9 bases. The germline CDR1 and CDR2 sequences are DFQATT and SNEGSKA (reference sequence). The length of the CDR3 is 20 residues. The V segment lost 1 base and the J segment 0 bases; nucleotides outside the gene matches: 17. The CDR3 region has the DNA TGCAGTGCTAGAGGGGCCGGACAGACGCGACTAGCGGAGAGCACAGATACGCAGTATTTT. Encoded protein: CSARGAGQTRLAESTDTQYF.

This clonotype turned up a few times. J is TRBJ1-6 and V is TRBV9; the D gene is possibly TRBD1 (5 bases). V lost 0 bases and J 6 bases, leaving 7 bases between the germline ends. The CDR3 loop spans 14 amino acids. Germline assignment: CDR1 SGDLS and CDR2 YYNGEE. The CDR3: CASSVEQVNSPLHF. The CDR3 coding sequence is TGTGCCAGCAGCGTAGAACAGGTTAATTCACCCCTCCACTTT.

This clonotype was seen many times. The rearrangement links TRBV12-3 or TRBV12-4 to TRBJ2-1; the D gene is possibly TRBD2 (7 bases). V lost 3 bases and J 8 bases, leaving 17 bases between the germline ends. This CDR3 is built from 15 residues. Written as DNA, the CDR3 is TGTGCCAGCAGTTTTGACGTCGGGGGGCCACATGAGCAGTTCTTC. It specifies CASSFDVGGPHEQFF.

V usage is TRBV4-2 and J usage is TRBJ2-7; D is possibly TRBD2 (6 bases). Trimming cost V 0 bases and J 4 bases, with 13 bases left between them. The germline CDR1 and CDR2 sequences are LGHNA and YNFKEQ. This CDR3 has 15 residues. The DNA for the CDR3 is TGTGCCAGCAGCCAAGATTATCTGGCGGGGTACGAGCAGTACGTC. It codes for CASSQDYLAGYEQYV.